This TCR beta chain was recorded in a study of tumor-infiltrating lymphocytes in primary liver carcinoma listed by TCRdb under 2017. Background for the entire study: Between November 2015 and March 2016, about 5 patients in China with histopathologically diagnosed primary liver carcinoma had their tumors surgically resected. Samples yielded roughly 3.5 to 7.13 million productive TCRbeta reads; read depth did not differ significantly between tissue types. The five patients had tumors staged T1-T3 N0M0, with maximum diameters ranging from about 4.2 to 10 cm. A total of around 35 specimens from 5 patients, comprising approximately 25 tumor regions, 5 adjacent noncancerous liver tissues and 5 peripheral blood samples, were covered by TCRbeta repertoire sequencing. The study combined TCRbeta repertoire sequencing, expression microarrays and whole-exome sequencing across five regions of each liver tumor, with adjacent normal tissue and blood. Reproducibility between technical replicate repertoires was high, with correlation coefficients above 0.95 and mean shared-clone rates about 0.89. Hepatocellular carcinoma (four) or combined HCC and intrahepatic cholangiocarcinoma (one) was present in the five patients, who were three men and two women aged 30 to 69 years.

Starting from 500 to 600 ng total RNA, TCRbeta-specific cDNA was produced by reverse transcription with a constant-region primer and ProtoScript II reverse transcriptase. Construction of the TCRbeta libraries relied on three nested rounds of multiplex PCR, following a slightly modified ARM-PCR procedure. Multiplex TRBV1-TRBV30 forward primers and a Cbeta reverse primer were used in the first two PCR rounds, each of which was run for around 10 cycles. A final 25-cycle PCR with Deep VentR polymerase added sample barcodes and Illumina adapters. Before sequencing, amplicons between 200 and 500 bp were purified from gel using a QIAquick gel extraction kit. TCRbeta amplicons were sequenced on an Illumina HiSeq 2500 with 250-bp paired-end reads. From the authors' description of their analysis: To recover full CDR3 sequences, reads were quality-trimmed using Trimmomatic v0.33 and paired reads were then merged using FLASH v1.2.11. V, D and J germline segments were assigned to the rearranged TCRbeta sequences by MiGEC v1.2.1b. Clonotype statistics and Shannon-Wiener diversity indices were computed with VDJtools v1.0.0. Except for diversity analysis, only the 250 most abundant clonotypes of each sample were used in subsequent analyses to reduce sampling bias. The public reads were reanalyzed by TCRdb: fastp trimming at Q25, MiXCR alignment, in-frame beta chains only. Entries are consolidated by CDR3 protein sequence, retaining the most common genes and DNA. None of the V and J calls come from the authors' own analysis; TCRdb made them. The sample includes 150,000 to 200,000 distinct CDR3 sequences, with about 60% observed a single time. Clones ranked in the top ten supply under 75% of the sample.

Notes on this clonotype: There is no known antigen for this receptor. A much more abundant neighbour one base away suggests this may be a read error.

The germline V gene (reference sequence) yields MNHNY for CDR1 and SVGAGI for CDR2. Relative to germline, V is 4 bases shorter and J is 5 bases shorter, with 15 bases between their ends. The CDR3 holds 15 amino acids from the cysteine to the phenylalanine. Just CDR3 DNA is preserved here, 45 bases in frame from base 1. Study-wide conclusions, independent of this receptor: The study included only four to six patients, and the authors note findings should be validated in a larger study. Bulk unsorted samples precluded comparing CD4+ and CD8+ T cell repertoires. Compared with blood, tumors had a significantly larger share of the repertoire taken up by the top 250 clones (p = 0.039). Repertoire overlap was found to be higher between tumor regions (mean approximately 35%) than between tumor-adjacent (roughly 17%) or tumor-blood (14%) pairs, consistent with antigen-driven expansion. Because only the TCR beta chain was sequenced and unpaired alpha chains were not captured, true repertoire diversity is likely underestimated.

RNA from unsorted whole blood was extracted with TRIzol reagent, and germline DNA was obtained with the DNeasy Blood & Tissue kit. Patients had chronic HBV infection and were treatment-naive at sampling. Before surgery, approximately 3.7 milliliters of peripheral blood were drawn into K2EDTA tubes. The sequenced sample consisted of peripheral blood. This receptor chain uses TRBV6-6 and TRBJ2-1, with the D gene call left open. This receptor was obtained from a man aged 40-50 years with primary liver carcinoma and hepatitis B virus infection. The nucleotides are TGTGCCAGCAGTTCTGCGACTGGCGGACACAATGAGCAGTTCTTC. Its protein reads: CASSSATGGHNEQFF.